This T cell receptor (beta chain) comes out of a study of cytomegalovirus exposure and HLA in healthy donors. In the PCR, 60 Vbeta and 13 Jbeta primers were used. Measured with immunoSEQ multiplex PCR; TCRdb has only the in-frame clones, and not every one. The sample carries hundreds of thousands of clones, approximately 80% recorded once. With V trimmed by 8 bases and J by 9 bases, 10 bases remained unmatched. The CDR3 totals 13 residues. The germline gives CDR1 KGHSH, CDR2 LQKENI. This clone was picked up a small number of times. What it binds is not known. Study-wide findings and caveats: Later analysis demonstrated an association between a missense DCLRE1C variant and TCR beta V- and J-gene trimming. Investigators reported some 150 TCR beta chains as tied to cytomegalovirus.

The chain recombines TRBV18 with TRBJ1-5, with TRBD1 matching over 7 bases. Sequences were obtained from PBMCs. The receptor was derived from a girl aged 2-10 years in good health and CMV-seronegative. CDR3 DNA sequence: TGTGCCAGCGCAGACAGGGTCGGAGGGCCCCAGCATTTT. The encoded protein is CASADRVGGPQHF.